This T cell receptor (beta chain) was obtained from a study of B cell selection in AIRE deficiency. Sorting defined conventional CD4 T cells as CD4+CD127+. Germline lookup yields CDR1 SGHTA and CDR2 FQGNSA. V lost 4 bases and J lost 2, with 8 bases in between. This CDR3 comprises 14 residues. As handled by the study authors: Patients' conventional T cells yielded around 9.9x10^4 distinct TCRbeta sequences; donors' some 1.4x10^5. Using immunoSEQ multiplex PCR, the repertoire was profiled, and TCRdb retains in-frame clones only, with some absent. Clonal size and the V and J genes are those of that table, whereas D and trimming came from the DNA. The sample carries under 30,000 clones, 97% recorded once. In regard to this clone: Its specificity is not known.

Study results and limitations: Healthy Tconv contained approximately 37% of shared healthy Treg sequences; only TCRbeta sequenced. Of approximately 3,700 shared Treg TCRbeta sequences, over 25% were healthy-only, 7.5% to 10% patient-only.

Material for sequencing was conventional CD4+ T cells sorted from PBMCs. The source of this sequence is a human donor with AIRE deficiency. The chain links TRBV7-2 to TRBJ2-2; D ambiguous. This CDR3 reads CASSSKTNTGELFF. In DNA, the CDR3 is TGTGCCAGCAGCTCGAAGACTAACACCGGGGAGCTGTTTTTT.